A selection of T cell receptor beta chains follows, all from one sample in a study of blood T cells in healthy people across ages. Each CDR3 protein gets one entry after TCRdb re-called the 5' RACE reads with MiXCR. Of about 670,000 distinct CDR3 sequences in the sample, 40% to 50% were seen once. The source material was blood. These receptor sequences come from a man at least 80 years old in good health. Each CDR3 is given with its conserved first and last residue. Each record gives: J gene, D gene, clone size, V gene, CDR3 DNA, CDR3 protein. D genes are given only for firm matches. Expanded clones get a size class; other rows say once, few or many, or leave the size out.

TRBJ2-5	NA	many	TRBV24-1	TGTGCCACCAGTGACCTGCAGGGGACGGGGGAGACCCAGTACTTC	CATSDLQGTGETQYF
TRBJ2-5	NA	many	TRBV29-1	TGCAGCGCCCGACATGGGACGGGCGGGGAGACCCAGTACTTC	CSARHGTGGETQYF
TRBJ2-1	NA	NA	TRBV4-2	TGTGCCAGCAGCCCTACCACTCGGGGAAGGTACAATGAGCAGTTCTTC	CASSPTTRGRYNEQFF
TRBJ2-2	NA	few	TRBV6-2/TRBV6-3	TGTGCCAGCAGGGGGCTTTACACCGGGGAGCTGTTTTTT	CASRGLYTGELFF
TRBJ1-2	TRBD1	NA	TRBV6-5	TGTGCCAGCAGTTACGTGCGGACAGGGCGGGATGGCTACACCTTC	CASSYVRTGRDGYTF
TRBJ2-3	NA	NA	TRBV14	TGTGCCAGCAGCCAACCCCAACCCACCGTAGATACGCAGTATTTT	CASSQPQPTVDTQYF
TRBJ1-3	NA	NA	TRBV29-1	TGCAGCGTTGGGGGGGCCTCTGGAAACACCATATATTTT	CSVGGASGNTIYF
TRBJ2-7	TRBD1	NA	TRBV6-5	TGTGCCAGCGGGACAGTCGCTCCCTACGAGCAGTACTTC	CASGTVAPYEQYF
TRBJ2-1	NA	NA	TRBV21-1	TGTGCCAGCAGCAAAGGCGCACCGGGACCCCGGGGTGTCAGTGAGCAGTTCTTC	CASSKGAPGPRGVSEQFF
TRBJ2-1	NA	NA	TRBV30	TGTGCCTGGACGGGGGCCGGGGACTTCTCCTACGAGCAGTTCTTC	CAWTGAGDFSYEQFF
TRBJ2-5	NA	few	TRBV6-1	TGTGCCAGCGGTCGGGAACTGGGGGAGACCCAGTACTTC	CASGRELGETQYF
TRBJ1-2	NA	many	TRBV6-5	TGTGCCAGCAAACTGGACAGTTCTAACTATGGCTACACCTTC	CASKLDSSNYGYTF
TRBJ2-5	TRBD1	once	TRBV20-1	TGCAGTGCTAGGGCCGCCTTACAGGGGGCCTACCAAGAGACCCAGTACTTC	CSARAALQGAYQETQYF
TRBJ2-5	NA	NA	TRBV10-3	TGTGCCATCAGGGATACAGAACAAGAGACCCAGTACTTC	CAIRDTEQETQYF
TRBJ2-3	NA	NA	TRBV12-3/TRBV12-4	TGTGCCAGCAGTTTAGAAAGCCTAAACCTTAGCACAGATACGCAGTATTTT	CASSLESLNLSTDTQYF